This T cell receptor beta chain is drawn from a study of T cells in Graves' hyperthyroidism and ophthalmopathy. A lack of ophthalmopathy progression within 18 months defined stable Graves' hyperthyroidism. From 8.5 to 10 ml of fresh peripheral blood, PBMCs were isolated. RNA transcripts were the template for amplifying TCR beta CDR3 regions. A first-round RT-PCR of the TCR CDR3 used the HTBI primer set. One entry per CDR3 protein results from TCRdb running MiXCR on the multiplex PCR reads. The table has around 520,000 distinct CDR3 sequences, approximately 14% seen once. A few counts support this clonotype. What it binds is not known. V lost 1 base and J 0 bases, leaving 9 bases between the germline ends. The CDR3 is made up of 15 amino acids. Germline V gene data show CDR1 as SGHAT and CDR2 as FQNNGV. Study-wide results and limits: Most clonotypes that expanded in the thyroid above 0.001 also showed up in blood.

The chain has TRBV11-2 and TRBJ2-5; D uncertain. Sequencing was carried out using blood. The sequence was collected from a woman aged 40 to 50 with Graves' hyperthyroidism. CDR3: CASSLGHHHQETQYF. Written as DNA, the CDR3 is TGTGCCAGCAGCTTAGGCCATCACCACCAAGAGACCCAGTACTTC.